The clone carrying this TCR beta chain came up many times. Antigen unknown. At one end the junction does not follow the germline gene, possibly because of a read error. The data were obtained in a study of identical twins. Study results and limitations: Out-of-frame alpha sequences shared between twins exhibited an excess of low generation probability.

Germline assignment: CDR1 SGHRS and CDR2 YFSETQ. The CDR3 is 14 residues long. A single record per CDR3 protein comes from TCRdb applying MiXCR to the 5' RACE reads. The sample shows over 550,000 distinct CDR3 sequences, 7.1% of them seen only once. All donors were healthy, and all were Caucasian. Another study also made use of these data, one on yellow fever vaccine responses in identical twins. That source adds: Reportedly, twins' vaccine T cell responses looked partly convergent and partly personalized.

This TCR derives from a young woman in good health. Material: PBMCs. This chain links TRBV5-1 with TRBJ2-7; 12 nucleotides match TRBD2. The chain's CDR3 is CASSSTSGSYEQYF. CDR3 DNA: TGTGCCAGCAGCTCGACTAGCGGGAGCTACGAGCAGTACTTC.